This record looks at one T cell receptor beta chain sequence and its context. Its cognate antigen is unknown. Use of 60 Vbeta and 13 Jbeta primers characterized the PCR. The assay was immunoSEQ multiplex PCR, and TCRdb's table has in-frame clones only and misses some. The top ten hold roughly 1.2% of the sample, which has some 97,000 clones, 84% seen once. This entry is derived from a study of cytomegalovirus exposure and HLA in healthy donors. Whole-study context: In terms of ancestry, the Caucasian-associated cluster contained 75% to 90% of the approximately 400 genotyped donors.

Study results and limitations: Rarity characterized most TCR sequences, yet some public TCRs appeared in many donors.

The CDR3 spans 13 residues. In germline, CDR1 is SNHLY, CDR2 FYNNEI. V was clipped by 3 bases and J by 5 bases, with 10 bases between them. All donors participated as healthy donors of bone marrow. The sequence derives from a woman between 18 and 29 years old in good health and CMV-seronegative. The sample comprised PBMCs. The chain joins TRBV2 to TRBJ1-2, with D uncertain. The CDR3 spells CASSELQRYGYTF. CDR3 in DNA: TGTGCCAGCAGTGAGCTACAGAGATATGGCTACACCTTC.